This entry features one T cell receptor beta chain sequence. The data were taken from a study of blood T cell repertoires in COVID-19. Study summary: Samples taken during acute and convalescent COVID-19 were collected in the United States, Italy and Spain. In each case, the material was cDNA or gDNA derived from T cells, B-cell-depleted T cells, or PBMCs.

The CDR3 spans 13 residues. The V gene lost 7 bases and the J gene lost 2 bases, with 13 bases spanning the gap. The Seattle patients joined while their infection was active and were tracked longitudinally afterward. Per the study methods: Estimation of nucleated cell counts was performed using reference gene primer amplification. The method was immunoSEQ multiplex PCR; TCRdb's version includes in-frame clones alone and lacks a portion of them. Clone size and V and J calls were adopted from that table, with D and trimming inferred from the DNA. The sample yields approximately 25,000 clones, roughly 74% seen once.

The gene calls are TRBV5-3 and TRBJ2-7; weak D call: TRBD1 (7 bases). TRBV5-3 carries the ORF label, with uncertain function. This TCR was recovered from a man aged 50-60 years with COVID-19, enrolled during active disease. The sequenced material came from peripheral blood. As DNA, the CDR3 is TGTGCCAGAGGGAGGACAGGACCCTACGAGCAGTACTTC. It yields the protein CARGRTGPYEQYF.